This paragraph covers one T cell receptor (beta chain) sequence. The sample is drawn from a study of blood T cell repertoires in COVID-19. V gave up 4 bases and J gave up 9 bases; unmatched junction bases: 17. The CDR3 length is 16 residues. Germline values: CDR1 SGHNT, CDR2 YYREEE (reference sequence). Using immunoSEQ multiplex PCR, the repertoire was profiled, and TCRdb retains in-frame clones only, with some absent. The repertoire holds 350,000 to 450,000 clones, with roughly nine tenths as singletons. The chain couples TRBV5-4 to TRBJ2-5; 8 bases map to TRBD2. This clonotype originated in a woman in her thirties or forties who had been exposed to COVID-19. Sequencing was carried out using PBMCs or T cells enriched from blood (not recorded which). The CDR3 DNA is TGTGCCAGCAGCCCTTTAGCGGGGTCCGCGCCCGGGGCCCAGTACTTC. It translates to CASSPLAGSAPGAQYF. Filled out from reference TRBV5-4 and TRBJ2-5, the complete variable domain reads ETGVTQSPTHLIKTRGQQVTLRCSSQSGHNTVSWYQQALGQGPQFIFQYYREEENGRGNFPPRFSGLQFPNYSSELNVNALELDDSALYLCASSPLAGSAPGAQYFGPGTRLLVL.